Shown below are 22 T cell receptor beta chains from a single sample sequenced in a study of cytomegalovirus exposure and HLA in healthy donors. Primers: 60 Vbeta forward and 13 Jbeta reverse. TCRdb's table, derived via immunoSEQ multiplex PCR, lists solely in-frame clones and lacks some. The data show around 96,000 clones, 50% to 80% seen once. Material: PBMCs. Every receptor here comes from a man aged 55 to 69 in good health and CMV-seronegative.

CDR3 nucleotides: TGTGCCAGTAGTATAGGACAGGGTTATGGCTACACCTTC. Amino acids: CASSIGQGYGYTF. V gene TRBV19 combines with J gene TRBJ1-2, with 7 nucleotides matching TRBD1. Per the germline V gene, CDR1 is LNHDA and CDR2 is SQIVND (reference sequence). V shed 1 base, J shed 5 bases, and the junction held 1 base outside the gene matches. CDR3 length: 13 residues. The full variable domain, rest sourced from reference TRBV19 and TRBJ1-2, is DGGITQSPKYLFRKEGQNVTLSCEQNLNHDAMYWYRQDPGQGLRLIYYSQIVNDFQKGDIAEGYSVSREKKESFPLTVTSAQKNPTAFYLCASSIGQGYGYTFGSGTRLTVV.

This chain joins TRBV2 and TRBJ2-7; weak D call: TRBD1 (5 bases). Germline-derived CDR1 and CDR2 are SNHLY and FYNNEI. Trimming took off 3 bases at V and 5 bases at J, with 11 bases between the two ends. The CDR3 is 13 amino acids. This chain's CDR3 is CASSESRVNEQYF. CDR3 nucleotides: TGTGCCAGCAGTGAGAGCAGGGTCAACGAGCAGTACTTC. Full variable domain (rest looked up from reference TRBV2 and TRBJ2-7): EPEVTQTPSHQVTQMGQEVILRCVPISNHLYFYWYRQILGQKVEFLVSFYNNEISEKSEIFDDQFSVERPDGSNFTLKIRSTKLEDSAMYFCASSESRVNEQYFGPGTRLTVT.

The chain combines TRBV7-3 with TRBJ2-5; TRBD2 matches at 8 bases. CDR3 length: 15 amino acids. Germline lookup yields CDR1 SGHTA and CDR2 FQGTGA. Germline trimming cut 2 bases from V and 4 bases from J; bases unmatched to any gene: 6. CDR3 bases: TGTGCCAGCAGCTTACGCGGGGGGCGCGGAGAGACCCAGTACTTC. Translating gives CASSLRGGRGETQYF.

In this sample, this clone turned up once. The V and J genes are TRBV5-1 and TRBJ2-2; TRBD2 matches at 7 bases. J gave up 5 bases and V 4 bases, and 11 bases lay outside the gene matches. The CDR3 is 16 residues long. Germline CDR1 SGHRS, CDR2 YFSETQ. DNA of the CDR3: TGCGCCAGCAGCGGCCCGGGGAGGGGCGCGACCGGGGAGCTGTTTTTT. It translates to CASSGPGRGATGELFF.

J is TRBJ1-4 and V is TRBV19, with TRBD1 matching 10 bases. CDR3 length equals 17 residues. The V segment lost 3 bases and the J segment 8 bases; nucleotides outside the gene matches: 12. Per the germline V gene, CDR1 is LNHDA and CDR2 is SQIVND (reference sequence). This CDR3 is CASSIGRRQGAREKLFF. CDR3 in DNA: TGTGCCAGTAGTATCGGACGGAGACAGGGGGCAAGGGAAAAACTGTTTTTT.

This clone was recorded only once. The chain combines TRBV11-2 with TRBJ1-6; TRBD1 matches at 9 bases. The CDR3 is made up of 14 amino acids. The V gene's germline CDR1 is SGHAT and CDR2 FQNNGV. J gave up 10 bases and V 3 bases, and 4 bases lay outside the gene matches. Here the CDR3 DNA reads TGTGCCAGCAGCTTCAGGGACAGGGACTCACCCCTCCACTTT. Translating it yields CASSFRDRDSPLHF.

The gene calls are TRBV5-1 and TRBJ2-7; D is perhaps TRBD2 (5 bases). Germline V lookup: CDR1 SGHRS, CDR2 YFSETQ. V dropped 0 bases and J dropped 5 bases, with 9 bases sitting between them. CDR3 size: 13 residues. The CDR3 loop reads CASSLAEGHEQYF. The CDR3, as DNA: TGCGCCAGCAGCTTGGCCGAGGGCCACGAGCAGTACTTC.

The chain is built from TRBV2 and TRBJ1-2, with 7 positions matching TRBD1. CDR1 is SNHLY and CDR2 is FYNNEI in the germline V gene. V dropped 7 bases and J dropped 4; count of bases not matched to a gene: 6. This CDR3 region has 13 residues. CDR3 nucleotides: TGTGCCAGCAATACAGGGGTGGGCTATGGCTACACCTTC. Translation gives CASNTGVGYGYTF.

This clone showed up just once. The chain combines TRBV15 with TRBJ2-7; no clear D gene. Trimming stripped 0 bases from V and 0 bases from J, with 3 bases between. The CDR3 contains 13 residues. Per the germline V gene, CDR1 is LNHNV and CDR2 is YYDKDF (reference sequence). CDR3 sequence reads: CATSRDSSYEQYF. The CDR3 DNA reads TGTGCCACCAGCAGAGACAGCTCCTACGAGCAGTACTTC.

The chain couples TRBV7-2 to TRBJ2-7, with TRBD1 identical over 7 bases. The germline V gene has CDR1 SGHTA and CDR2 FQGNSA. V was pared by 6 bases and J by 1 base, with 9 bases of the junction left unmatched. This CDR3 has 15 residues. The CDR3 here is CASRYRDRSSYEQYF. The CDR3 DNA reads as TGTGCCAGCAGATATCGGGACAGATCTTCCTACGAGCAGTACTTC. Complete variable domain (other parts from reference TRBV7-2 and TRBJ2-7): GAGVSQSPSNKVTEKGKDVELRCDPISGHTALYWYRQSLGQGLEFLIYFQGNSAPDKSGLPSDRFSAERTGGSVSTLTIQRTQQEDSAVYLCASRYRDRSSYEQYFGPGTRLTVT.

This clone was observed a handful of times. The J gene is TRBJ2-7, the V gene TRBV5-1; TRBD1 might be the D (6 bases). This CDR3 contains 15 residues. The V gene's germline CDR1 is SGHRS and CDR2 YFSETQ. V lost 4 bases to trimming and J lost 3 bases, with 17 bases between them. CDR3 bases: TGCGCCAGCAGCCATACTGGGACAAAAATCTACGAGCAGTACTTC. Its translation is CASSHTGTKIYEQYF. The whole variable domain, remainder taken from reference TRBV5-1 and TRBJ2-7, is KAGVTQTPRYLIKTRGQQVTLSCSPISGHRSVSWYQQTPGQGLQFLFEYFSETQRNKGNFPGRFSGRQFSNSRSEMNVSTLELGDSALYLCASSHTGTKIYEQYFGPGTRLTVT.

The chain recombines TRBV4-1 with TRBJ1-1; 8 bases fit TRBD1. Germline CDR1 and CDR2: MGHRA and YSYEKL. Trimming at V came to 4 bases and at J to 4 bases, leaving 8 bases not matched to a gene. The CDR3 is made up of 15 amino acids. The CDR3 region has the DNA TGCGCCAGCAGCCCACGATTCACAGGGGGCACTGAAGCTTTCTTT. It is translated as CASSPRFTGGTEAFF.

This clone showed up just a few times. CDR3 amino acids: CASSALAGAPRENEQFF. The CDR3 nucleotides read TGCGCCAGCAGTGCTCTAGCGGGAGCCCCAAGGGAGAATGAGCAGTTCTTC. The chain joins TRBV10-1 to TRBJ2-1, with 10 bases fitting TRBD2. The trim removed 4 bases at V and 7 bases at J, leaving 13 bases unmatched. This CDR3 is built from 17 residues. Germline lookup yields CDR1 WNHNN and CDR2 SYGVQD (reference sequence).

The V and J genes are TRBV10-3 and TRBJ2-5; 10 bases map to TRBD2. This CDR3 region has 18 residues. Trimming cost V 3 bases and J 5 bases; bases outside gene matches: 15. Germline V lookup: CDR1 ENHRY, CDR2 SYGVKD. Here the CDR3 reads CAISDEVAGGTWGETQYF. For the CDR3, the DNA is TGTGCCATCAGTGATGAGGTAGCGGGAGGCACCTGGGGGGAGACCCAGTACTTC.

CDR3 in DNA: TGTGCCCCAGGGGCATCTAGCACAGATACGCAGTATTTT. As protein: CAPGASSTDTQYF. The genes are TRBV7-9 and TRBJ2-3; TRBD1 might be the D (6 bases). This CDR3 contains 13 residues. Germline CDR1 reads SEHNR; CDR2 reads FQNEAQ (reference sequence). V lost 11 bases and J 0 bases, leaving 12 bases between the germline ends.

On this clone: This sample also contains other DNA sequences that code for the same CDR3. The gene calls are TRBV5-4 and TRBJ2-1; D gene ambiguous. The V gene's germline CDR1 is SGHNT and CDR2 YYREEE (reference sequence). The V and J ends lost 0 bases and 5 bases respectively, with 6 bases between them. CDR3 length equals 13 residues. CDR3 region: CASSLGQDNEQFF. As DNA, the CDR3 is TGTGCCAGCAGCTTGGGGCAGGACAATGAGCAGTTCTTC.

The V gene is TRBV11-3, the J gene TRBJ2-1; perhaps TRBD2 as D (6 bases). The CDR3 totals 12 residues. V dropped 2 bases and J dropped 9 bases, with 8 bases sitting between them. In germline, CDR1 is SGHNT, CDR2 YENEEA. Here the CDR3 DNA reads TGTGCCAGCAGCTTAATGGGGGGTGAGCAGTTCTTC. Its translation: CASSLMGGEQFF.

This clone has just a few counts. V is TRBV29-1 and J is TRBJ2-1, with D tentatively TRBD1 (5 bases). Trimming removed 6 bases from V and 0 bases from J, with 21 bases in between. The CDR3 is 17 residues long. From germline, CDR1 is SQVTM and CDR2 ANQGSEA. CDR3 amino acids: CSVIQTDTPSSYNEQFF. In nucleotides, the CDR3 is TGCAGCGTAATTCAGACGGACACCCCAAGCTCCTACAATGAGCAGTTCTTC.

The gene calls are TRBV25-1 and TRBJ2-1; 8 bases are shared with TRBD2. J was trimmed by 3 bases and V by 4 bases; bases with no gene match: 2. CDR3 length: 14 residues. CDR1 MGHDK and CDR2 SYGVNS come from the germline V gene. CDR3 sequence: CASSVGTSYNEQFF. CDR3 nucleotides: TGTGCCAGCAGTGTAGGGACTAGCTACAATGAGCAGTTCTTC. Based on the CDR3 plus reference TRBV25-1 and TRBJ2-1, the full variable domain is EADIYQTPRYLVIGTGKKITLECSQTMGHDKMYWYQQDPGMELHLIHYSYGVNSTEKGDLSSESTVSRIRTEHFPLTLESARPSHTSQYLCASSVGTSYNEQFFGPGTRLTVL.

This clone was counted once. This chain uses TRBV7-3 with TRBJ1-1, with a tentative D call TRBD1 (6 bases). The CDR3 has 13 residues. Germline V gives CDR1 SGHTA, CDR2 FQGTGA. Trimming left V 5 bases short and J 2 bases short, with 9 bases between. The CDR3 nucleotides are TGTGCCAGCAGCCAGGACAGTAACACTGAAGCTTTCTTT. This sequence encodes CASSQDSNTEAFF.

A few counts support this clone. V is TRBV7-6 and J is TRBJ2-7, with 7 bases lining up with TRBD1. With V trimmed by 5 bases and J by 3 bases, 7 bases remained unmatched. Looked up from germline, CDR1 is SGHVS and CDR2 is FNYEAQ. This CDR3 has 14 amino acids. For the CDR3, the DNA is TGTGCCAGCAGCGGAAACAGGGGTCGCTACGAGCAGTACTTC. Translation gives CASSGNRGRYEQYF.

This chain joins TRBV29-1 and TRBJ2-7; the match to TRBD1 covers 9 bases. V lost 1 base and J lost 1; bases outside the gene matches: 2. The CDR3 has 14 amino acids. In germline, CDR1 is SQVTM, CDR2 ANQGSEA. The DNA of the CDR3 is TGCAGCGTTGAAGTCGGGACAGGGTCCTACGAGCAGTACTTC. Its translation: CSVEVGTGSYEQYF.